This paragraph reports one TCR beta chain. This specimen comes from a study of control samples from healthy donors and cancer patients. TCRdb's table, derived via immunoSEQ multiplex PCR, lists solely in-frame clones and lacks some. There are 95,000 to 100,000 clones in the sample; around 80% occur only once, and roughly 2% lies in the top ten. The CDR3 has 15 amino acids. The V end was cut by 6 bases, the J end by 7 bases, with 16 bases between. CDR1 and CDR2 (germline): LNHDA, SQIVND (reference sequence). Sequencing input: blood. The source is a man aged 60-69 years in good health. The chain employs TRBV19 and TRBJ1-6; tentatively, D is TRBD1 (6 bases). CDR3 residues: CASRTQGRLNSPLHF. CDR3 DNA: TGTGCCAGTAGGACACAGGGCCGACTAAATTCACCCCTCCACTTT.